This T cell receptor beta chain appears in the sequencing data of a study of beta chain features in type 1 diabetes. Whole-study context: The patient and healthy donor groups were comparable for age, gender and cell yields.

Trimming at V came to 4 bases and at J to 3 bases, leaving 8 bases not matched to a gene. Germline lookup yields CDR1 SEHNR and CDR2 FQNEAQ (reference sequence). This CDR3 has 16 amino acids. Expressed TCRB transcripts got sequenced, as all isolated RNA was reverse transcribed. Sequencing used immunoSEQ multiplex PCR; TCRdb keeps in-frame clones, though not all of them. The table records about 660,000 clones, roughly 13% of them present only once. Notes on this clone: What it binds is not known.

Overall study results and limits: Shorter TCRB CDR3s, moderately but significantly so, were found in Type 1 diabetes patients in all four CD4+ subsets.

The chain uses TRBV7-9 and TRBJ2-1; 8 bases map to TRBD1. The origin of this receptor is a man between 18 and 29 years old with type 1 diabetes. Sample: naive CD4+ T cells from blood. This CDR3 reads CASSYPDRAIYNEQFF. The CDR3 DNA reads TGTGCCAGCAGCTACCCGGACAGGGCGATCTACAATGAGCAGTTCTTC.